The entry below gives a single T cell receptor beta chain sequence along with its context. Its antigen is not identified. Unsorted PBMC DNA was sequenced on ten immunoSEQ deep assay plates. The repertoire was sequenced with immunoSEQ multiplex PCR; TCRdb's copy has only in-frame clones and lacks some. The table includes about 480,000 clones, approximately 79% detected once. CDR3 length: 11 residues. Trimming cost V 3 bases and J 5 bases, with 2 bases left between them. The V gene's germline CDR1 is SNHLY and CDR2 FYNNEI. These data belong to a study of shared clonotypes between healthy human individuals. Study outcomes and limitations: The study sampled only blood, and tissue repertoires likely differ. Sharing of clonotypes among donors was expected to vary with sequencing depth.

The TCR sequence derives from a woman aged 40 to 50 in good health. Some clones in this sample may be carry-over from other donors' samples. Sequencing was done on a sample of PBMCs. This chain connects TRBV2 to TRBJ2-4; D not resolved. CDR3 residues: CASSEENIQYF. In nucleotides, the CDR3 is TGTGCCAGCAGTGAGGAAAACATTCAGTACTTC.